A selection of T cell receptor beta chains follows, all from one sample in a study of long-term antiretroviral therapy in people with HIV. Method: immunoSEQ multiplex PCR; TCRdb's copy keeps in-frame clones and lacks some. The table includes tens of thousands of clones, approximately 80% detected once. The sequences come from unsorted PBMCs, collected 0.3 years after starting antiretroviral therapy. Source of these receptors: a man between 50 and 59 years old with HIV. Each CDR3 is given with its conserved first and last residue. Expanded clones get a size class; other rows say once, few or many, or leave the size out.

. | TRBV5-5 | CASSLNQGAYEQYF
. | TRBV11-2 | CASSGNRAAAGNTIYF
. | TRBV7-8 | CASSLDRPYNSPLHF
. | TRBV29-1 | CSVKLGRNTGELFF
. | TRBV5-6 | CASSTGPRGTEAFF
. | TRBV18 | CASSPNREQETQYF
. | TRBV10-2 | CASGPGTAVETYEQYF
. | TRBV7-9 | CASSWVGGDATNTEAFF
. | TRBV27 | CASSLTGEAFF
. | TRBV28 | CASGGTAYGYTF
. | TRBV28 | CASSDRLGYTF
. | TRBV14 | CASSQDLPRTGNTEAFF
. | TRBV19 | CASSIVGGVNGELFF
. | TRBV27 | CASTSRNEQYF
. | TRBV6-5 | CASSYLAGSSYEQYF
. | TRBV20-1 | CSAESEDTQYF
. | TRBV25-1 | CASSEWGGPTNEKLFF
. | TRBV7-2 | CASSFRDREVGEQYF
. | TRBV28 | CASSSPPGQTNTEAFF
. | TRBV10-3 | CAISKLDRGPAGELFF
few | TRBV30 | CAWSRDFPTGELFF
once | TRBV28 | CASSFMTGHTAYGYTF
. | TRBV6-5 | CASSPTRDPGNTIYF
. | TRBV5-1 | CASSFLASGRAGNEQFF
. | TRBV5-1 | CASSFGGDTGELFF
. | TRBV5-8 | CASSLEGQPWGTGELFF
. | TRBV6-1 | CASSGPRTGMNTEAFF
few | TRBV2 | CASSERSDRNTEAFF
. | TRBV7-6 | CASSLAQGSSYNEQFF
. | TRBV11-2 | CASSYGQSRGGLFF
. | TRBV19 | CASSIAELADFYNEQFF
. | TRBV6-6 | CASSSYRGTPYEQYF
. | TRBV28 | CASSLLVSQVTTDGYTF
. | TRBV4-1 | CASSQDRTRNSYNEQFF
. | TRBV18 | CASFDGGGEQFF
. | TRBV28 | CASSFFLEVSGELFF
. | TRBV7-9 | CASSSGTGIDGYTF
. | TRBV7-9 | CASSPRTADTQYF
. | TRBV15 | CATSRDRNEQPQHF
. | TRBV5-1 | CASSLGAGNSPLHF
. | TRBV19 | CASTTTRGATNYGYTF
. | TRBV28 | CASSSLEWSYNEQFF
. | TRBV6-1 | CASSVKTANNQPQHF
once | TRBV11-3 | CASSRRGSYEQYF
few | TRBV5-4 | CASSLGGTADTPLHF
. | TRBV25-1 | CASSERWGTYYEQYF
. | TRBV19 | CASSQRSTEKLFF
. | TRBV7-2 | CASSAMGRRYEQYF
. | TRBV6-5 | CASSWTLLTGELFF
. | TRBV12-5 | CASGTTGGFYEQYF
. | TRBV5-4 | CASSLGLGSGWQFF
few | TRBV5-1 | CASSLVLGTDNYGYTF
few | TRBV7-2 | CASSLKGHEQFF
. | TRBV4-1 | CASSQDISNQPQHF
once | TRBV9 | CASSRWGSTDTQYF
. | TRBV7-2 | CASRWDRAGNTIYF
. | TRBV2 | CASRNQNTGELFF
. | TRBV18 | CASSPPSIALGETQYF
. | TRBV2 | CASTGLQVTTDTQYF